One and the same sample provided the 19 T cell receptor beta chains below, sequenced in a study of T cell repertoires in aging, cancer and after chemotherapy (dated by TCRdb to the late 2010s). Sequenced on an Illumina MiSeq. Rearranged TRB sequences spanning V, D and J segments were amplified in a multiplex touch-down PCR with a mixed TRB-A/B primer pool. TCRdb took the public reads, trimmed them with fastp at Q25, ran MiXCR for clone calling and kept in-frame beta chains. Each entry is one CDR3 protein sequence, shown with its most common DNA and genes. The sample records roughly 5,700 distinct CDR3 sequences, 25% to 35% of which are singletons. The top ten hold roughly 30% of the sample. Instead of sorted cells or RNA, genomic DNA extracted from peripheral blood served as the source for amplifying TCR beta rearrangements. The sequencing input was blood. The receptors come from a human donor with a solid tumor.

With regard to this clonotype: It may be a read error: a sequence one base away is much more abundant. The chain recombines TRBV6-6 with TRBJ2-7; D might be TRBD2 (5 bases). There are 15 residues in the CDR3. The V gene's germline CDR1 is MNHNY and CDR2 SVGAGI (reference sequence). As DNA, the CDR3 is TGTGCCAGCAGTCCCGGACTGCCTAGCTCCTACAAGCAGTACTTC. Translating gives CASSPGLPSSYKQYF.

Judged by abundance, this clonotype is medium-sized. The CDR3 here is CASSWVAGVTGELFF. DNA of the CDR3: TGTGCCAGCAGTTGGGTCGCAGGAGTCACCGGGGAGCTGTTTTTT. The rearrangement uses TRBV6-2 or TRBV6-3 and TRBJ2-2; D not resolved. The V end was cut by 4 bases, the J end by 4 bases, with 13 bases between. There are 15 residues in the CDR3. CDR1 is MNHEY, CDR2 SVGEGT, per germline.

The rearrangement links TRBV6-2 or TRBV6-3 to TRBJ2-7, with 14 bases aligning to TRBD2. In germline, CDR1 is MNHEY, CDR2 SVGEGT. The CDR3 is 17 residues long. V shed 4 bases, J shed 4 bases, and the junction held 9 bases outside the gene matches. CDR3 residues: CASSSGLAGESEYEQYF. Written as DNA, the CDR3 is TGTGCCAGCAGTTCGGGACTAGCGGGAGAGAGTGAGTACGAGCAGTACTTC.

This clonotype is medium-sized. The rearrangement joins TRBV6-4 to TRBJ1-4; D gene unclear. CDR1 is MRHNA and CDR2 is SNTAGT in the germline V gene. Trimming stripped 7 bases from V and 3 bases from J, with 15 bases between. The CDR3 is 15 residues long. CDR3 protein: CASNTRDRANEKLFF. The DNA of the CDR3 is TGTGCCAGCAACACTCGAGACCGGGCTAATGAAAAACTGTTTTTT.

This clonotype is medium-sized in the sample. V usage is TRBV6-2 or TRBV6-3 and J usage is TRBJ1-1; 8 positions match TRBD1. V trimming: 7 bases; J trimming: 5 bases; junction bases outside the gene matches: 6. Germline CDR1 and CDR2: MNHEY and SVGEGT. The CDR3 runs to 13 residues. CDR3 DNA: TGTGCCAGCACCTTTGACAGGGGAACTGAAGCTTTCTTT. This gives the protein CASTFDRGTEAFF.

On this clonotype itself: One end of the junction varies from germline; a read error may be responsible. The chain combines TRBV6-2 or TRBV6-3 with TRBJ1-1, with 11 bases that match TRBD1. This CDR3 has 14 amino acids. In germline, CDR1 is MNHEY, CDR2 SVGEGT. The DNA of the CDR3 is TGTGCCACCGGAATCTGGGACAGGGGGACTGAACCTTTCTTT. As protein: CATGIWDRGTEPFF.

Concerning this clonotype itself: One end of the junction varies from germline; a read error may be responsible. The chain combines TRBV4-3 with TRBJ1-2; the D is unclear. The germline V gene encodes CDR1 LGHNA and CDR2 YSLEER. CDR3 length: 14 residues. CDR3 nucleotide sequence: TGTGCCAGCAGCCAAGTAAGCAACGGTCTCGGCTACACCTTC. This encodes CASSQVSNGLGYTF.

Note on this clonotype: Given a much more abundant clone one base away, this may be a read error. This chain connects TRBV5-4 to TRBJ2-1, with a possible D match to TRBD1 (6 bases). Germline values: CDR1 SGHNT, CDR2 YYREEE (reference sequence). This CDR3 has 14 amino acids. CDR3 DNA: TGTGTCAGCAGGAGTTTTGGGGGCAACAATGAGCAGTTCTTC. Encoded protein: CVSRSFGGNNEQFF.

The V gene is TRBV7-6, the J gene TRBJ2-5; D is perhaps TRBD2 (5 bases). Germline V gene lookup returns CDR1 SGHVS and CDR2 FNYEAQ. The CDR3 totals 13 residues. Trimming shortened V by 5 bases and J by 5 bases, and 12 bases separated the two germline ends. In DNA, the CDR3 is TGTGCCAGCAGCCGAGGGCTTCGGGAGACCCAGTACTTC. This encodes CASSRGLRETQYF.

A few counts support this clonotype. This sequence joins TRBV20-1 and TRBJ2-1, with 10 bases aligning to TRBD2. V lost 1 base, J lost 0 bases, and 9 bases stayed unmatched. Germline V gene sequence: CDR1 DFQATT, CDR2 SNEGSKA (reference sequence). The CDR3 is 18 residues long. The CDR3 bases are TGCAGTGCTAGAGGGACTAGCGGTATTTCCAGCTCCTACAATGAGCAGTTCTTC. It codes for CSARGTSGISSSYNEQFF.

V usage is TRBV6-2 or TRBV6-3 and J usage is TRBJ2-5; 8 bases are a match to TRBD2. The V gene end was trimmed by 6 bases and the J gene end by 7 bases; junction bases not matched to a gene: 16. The CDR3 spans 16 residues. Germline V gives CDR1 MNHEY, CDR2 SVGEGT. The CDR3 coding sequence is TGTGCCAGCAGCCTGGTGGGAAGCGGGAGTTCAGGGACCCAGTACTTC. Translating it yields CASSLVGSGSSGTQYF.

The chain is built from TRBV7-2 and TRBJ2-6, with 8 bases identical to TRBD1. The CDR3 is 19 amino acids. J was trimmed by 5 bases and V by 5 bases; bases with no gene match: 17. Germline lookup yields CDR1 SGHTA and CDR2 FQGNSA. Here the CDR3 reads CASSQDRVTVLGRANVLTF. Here the CDR3 DNA reads TGTGCCAGCAGCCAGGACAGGGTTACGGTTTTGGGGCGGGCCAACGTCCTGACTTTC. The full variable domain, completed using reference TRBV7-2 and TRBJ2-6, is GAGVSQSPSNKVTEKGKDVELRCDPISGHTALYWYRQSLGQGLEFLIYFQGNSAPDKSGLPSDRFSAERTGGSVSTLTIQRTQQEDSAVYLCASSQDRVTVLGRANVLTFGAGSRLTVL.

As to this clonotype: This CDR3 is missing its conserved last phenylalanine or tryptophan, likely due to a read error. The V gene is TRBV12-3 or TRBV12-4, the J gene TRBJ2-7; D is unresolved. V dropped 5 bases and J dropped 1 base, with 9 bases sitting between them. This CDR3 spans 13 amino acids. CDR3 DNA: TGTGCCAGCAGTCTCTCGACTTCCTACGAGCAGTACTTA. Amino acid sequence: CASSLSTSYEQYL.

This clonotype was counted a few times. The rearrangement uses TRBV6-5 and TRBJ1-1, with a tentative D call TRBD1 (5 bases). The V gene lost 2 bases and the J gene lost 7 bases, with 14 bases spanning the gap. The CDR3 length is 14 residues. CDR1 is MNHEY and CDR2 is SVGAGI in the germline V gene. The CDR3 spells CASSYGNTGGEAFF. CDR3 in DNA: TGTGCCAGCAGTTACGGGAATACAGGAGGTGAAGCTTTCTTT.

By share of the sample, this clonotype is medium-sized. This chain links TRBV27 with TRBJ2-1; 11 bases map to TRBD2. This CDR3 comprises 16 residues. From germline, CDR1 is MNHEY and CDR2 SMNVEV (reference sequence). V lost 7 bases and J lost 1; bases outside the gene matches: 6. CDR3 residues: CASNILAGGSYNEQFF. The CDR3 coding sequence is TGTGCCAGCAATATCCTAGCGGGAGGTTCCTACAATGAGCAGTTCTTC.

By sample fraction, this clonotype is medium-sized. The genes are TRBV27 and TRBJ2-2; unclear D gene. Germline lookup yields CDR1 MNHEY and CDR2 SMNVEV (reference sequence). CDR3 length: 11 amino acids. V was clipped by 8 bases and J by 6 bases, with 7 bases between them. CDR3 in amino acids: CASYYAGELFF. The CDR3 DNA sequence: TGTGCCAGCTACTACGCCGGGGAGCTGTTTTTT.

In DNA form, the CDR3 reads TGTGCCAGCGGGGGGGCAGGGAAGTCTGGAAACACCATATATTTT. Its protein product is CASGGAGKSGNTIYF. This chain joins TRBV5-5 and TRBJ1-3, with D tentatively TRBD1 (6 bases). Germline V gene lookup returns CDR1 SGHKS and CDR2 YYEKEE (reference sequence). Trimming shortened V by 7 bases and J by 1 base, and 15 bases separated the two germline ends. The CDR3 consists of 15 residues.

This clonotype is termed medium-sized (0.01 to 0.1%). This chain joins TRBV15 and TRBJ2-2; possible D gene TRBD1, 5 bases. V was shortened by 4 bases and J by 1 base, with 7 bases between the two germline ends. From germline, CDR1 is LNHNV and CDR2 YYDKDF (reference sequence). This CDR3 contains 14 residues. The CDR3 nucleotides read TGTGCCACCAGCAATACAGGGAACACCGGGGAGCTGTTTTTT. Translation gives CATSNTGNTGELFF. Together with reference TRBV15 and TRBJ2-2, the CDR3 gives the full variable domain: DAMVIQNPRYQVTQFGKPVTLSCSQTLNHNVMYWYQQKSSQAPKLLFHYYDKDFNNEADTPDNFQSRRPNTSFCFLDIRSPGLGDTAMYLCATSNTGNTGELFFGEGSRLTVL.

In this sample, this clonotype is medium-sized. This chain's CDR3 is CASSEIGTDSPLHF. CDR3 sequence (DNA): TGTGCCAGCAGTGAAATAGGGACAGATTCACCCCTCCACTTT. The V and J genes are TRBV6-1 and TRBJ1-6, with TRBD1 matching 7 bases. The length of the CDR3 is 14 residues. Germline CDR1 MNHNS, CDR2 SASEGT. The V gene end was trimmed by 2 bases and the J gene end by 8 bases; junction bases not matched to a gene: 3.